This TCR beta chain is drawn from a study of graft-versus-host responses after intestinal transplantation. Across the whole study: Every transplant recipient was induced with anti-thymocyte globulin, then maintained on tacrolimus and steroids for two to four years.

This table comes from immunoSEQ multiplex PCR, and its TCRdb copy is limited to in-frame clones, with some not included. Seen here are tens of thousands of clones, roughly 84% observed once, and the top ten hold roughly 8%. The CDR3 length is 14 residues. V lost 5 bases and J 1 base, leaving 7 bases between the germline ends. From germline, CDR1 is SGHRS and CDR2 YFSETQ. About this clone itself: Antigen unknown.

Overall study results and limits: Early post-transplant HvG declines were associated with peak circulating GvH clone levels.

The chain employs TRBV5-1 and TRBJ1-6, with D unclear. The receptor was derived from a human donor who was the organ donor for an intestinal transplant. The sequences come from unstimulated CD8+ T cells sorted from spleen or lymph node cells, collected before transplant. CDR3 sequence: CASSRWSYNSPLHF. The CDR3 coding sequence is TGCGCCAGCAGTCGGTGGTCCTATAATTCACCCCTCCACTTT.